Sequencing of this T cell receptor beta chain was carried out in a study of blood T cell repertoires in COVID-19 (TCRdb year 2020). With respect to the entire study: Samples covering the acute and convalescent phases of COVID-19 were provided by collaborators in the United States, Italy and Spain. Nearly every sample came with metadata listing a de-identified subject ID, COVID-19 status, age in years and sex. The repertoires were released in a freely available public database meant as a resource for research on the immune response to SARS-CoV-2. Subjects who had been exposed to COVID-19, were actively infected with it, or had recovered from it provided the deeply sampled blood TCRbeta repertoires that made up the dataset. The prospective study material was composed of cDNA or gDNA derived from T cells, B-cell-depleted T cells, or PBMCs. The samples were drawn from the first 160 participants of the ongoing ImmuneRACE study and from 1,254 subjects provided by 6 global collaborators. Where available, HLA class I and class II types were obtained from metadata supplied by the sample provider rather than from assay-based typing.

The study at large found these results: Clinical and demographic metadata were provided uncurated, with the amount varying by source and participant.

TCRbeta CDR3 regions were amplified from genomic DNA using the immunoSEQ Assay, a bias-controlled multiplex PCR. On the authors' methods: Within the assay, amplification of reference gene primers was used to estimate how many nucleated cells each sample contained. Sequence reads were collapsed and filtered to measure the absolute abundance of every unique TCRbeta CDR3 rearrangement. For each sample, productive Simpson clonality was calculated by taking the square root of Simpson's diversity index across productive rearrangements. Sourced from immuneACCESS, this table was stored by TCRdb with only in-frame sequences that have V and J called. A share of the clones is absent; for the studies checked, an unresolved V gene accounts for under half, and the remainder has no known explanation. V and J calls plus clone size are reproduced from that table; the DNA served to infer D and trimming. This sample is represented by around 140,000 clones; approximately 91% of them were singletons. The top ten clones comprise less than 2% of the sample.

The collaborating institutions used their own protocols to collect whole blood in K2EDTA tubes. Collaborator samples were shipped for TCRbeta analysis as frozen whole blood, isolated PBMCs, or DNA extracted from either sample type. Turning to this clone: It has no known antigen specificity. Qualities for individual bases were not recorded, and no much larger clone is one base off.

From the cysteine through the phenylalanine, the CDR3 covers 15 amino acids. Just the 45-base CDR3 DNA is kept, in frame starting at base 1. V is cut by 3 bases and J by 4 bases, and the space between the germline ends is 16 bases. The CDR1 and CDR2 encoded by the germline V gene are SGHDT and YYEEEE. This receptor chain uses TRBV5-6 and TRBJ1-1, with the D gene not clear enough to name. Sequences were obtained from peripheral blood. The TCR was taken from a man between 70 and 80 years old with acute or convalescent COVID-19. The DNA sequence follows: TGTGCCAGCAGCTCCTATAGCCGGGAAGGCACTGAAGCTTTCTTT. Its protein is CASSSYSREGTEAFF.